Each of the 31 T cell receptor beta chains below was sequenced from the same sample in a study of neurological immune-mediated disorders. In TCRdb, the 5' RACE reads were re-called with MiXCR into one record per CDR3 protein. The profile shows 20,000 to 30,000 distinct CDR3 sequences, 2.5% of them singletons. Sequences were obtained from PBMCs. The source is a woman between 50 and 59 years old with multiple sclerosis.

This clonotype occurred many times. The gene calls are TRBV5-8 and TRBJ2-7, with D possibly matching TRBD1 (5 bases). The CDR3 has 17 amino acids. V lost 5 bases to trimming and J lost 0 bases, with 21 bases between them. Germline-derived CDR1 and CDR2 are SGHTS and YDEGEE. The CDR3 nucleotides read TGTGCCAGCAGTTGGGGCAGGGCCCTCCAGTTCTCCTACGAGCAGTACTTC. It codes for CASSWGRALQFSYEQYF.

This clonotype was seen at least ten times. The chain links TRBV29-1 to TRBJ2-2; D perhaps matches TRBD1 (6 bases). This CDR3 region has 13 residues. CDR1 and CDR2 (germline): SQVTM, ANQGSEA. The V and J ends lost 4 bases and 1 base respectively, with 7 bases between them. CDR3 DNA sequence: TGCAGCGTTGCGGACAGGAACACCGGGGAGCTGTTTTTT. Residues: CSVADRNTGELFF.

At least ten counts were recorded for this clonotype. The chain is built from TRBV20-1 and TRBJ2-2, with 7 bases matching TRBD2. The germline V gene has CDR1 DFQATT and CDR2 SNEGSKA (reference sequence). The CDR3 consists of 15 residues. The V and J ends lost 6 bases and 1 base, in that order; junction bases with no gene match: 8. The CDR3 reads CSASRGGRNTGELFF. CDR3 sequence (DNA): TGCAGTGCCAGCCGGGGCGGGAGGAACACCGGGGAGCTGTTTTTT.

This clonotype was counted ten times or more. This chain links TRBV28 with TRBJ2-5; D is unresolved. The CDR3 spans 9 residues. Trimming cost V 8 bases and J 5 bases, with 3 bases left between them. The germline V gene has CDR1 MDHEN and CDR2 SYDVKM. CDR3 coding DNA: TGTGCCAGCGGCGAGACCCAGTACTTC. Protein: CASGETQYF.

This clonotype was seen many times. The V call is TRBV28, the J call TRBJ2-3; 9 bases align to TRBD1. The CDR3 runs 14 residues. After removal of 5 bases from V and 5 bases from J, the junction contained 5 bases not matched to a gene. Germline V gene data show CDR1 as MDHEN and CDR2 as SYDVKM. CDR3 residues: CASSIYRGQDTQYF. CDR3 DNA: TGTGCCAGCAGTATATACAGGGGGCAAGATACGCAGTATTTT.

This clonotype was counted many times. This chain connects TRBV12-3 or TRBV12-4 to TRBJ2-3; 9 bases fit TRBD2. The CDR3 spans 14 residues. V lost 2 bases and J lost 9; bases outside the gene matches: 6. The CDR3 DNA reads as TGTGCCAGCAGTTTACTAGCGGGAACGGGGACGCAGTATTTT. It encodes CASSLLAGTGTQYF.

This clonotype was seen many times. The chain uses TRBV25-1 and TRBJ1-2, with D maybe TRBD1 (6 bases). The CDR3 has 13 amino acids. Germline V gene lookup returns CDR1 MGHDK and CDR2 SYGVNS. V was pared by 10 bases and J by 6 bases, with 18 bases between. The CDR3, as DNA: TGTGCCACCAGACAGGAAGCTGGGGATGGCTACACCTTC. It codes for CATRQEAGDGYTF.

In its sample, this clonotype was seen a few times. The germline gene is not matched at one end of the junction; a read error may be the cause. This sequence joins TRBV7-7 and TRBJ1-1; D ambiguous. The CDR3 is 13 residues long. CDR1 is SSHAT and CDR2 is FNYEAQ in the germline V gene (reference sequence). The CDR3 protein is CASSQQRNTEAFF. CDR3 coding DNA: TGTGCTAGCAGCCAGCAGCGGAACACTGAAGCTTTCTTT.

There are many counts of this clonotype. The V gene is TRBV11-2, the J gene TRBJ1-1; 9 nucleotides match TRBD1. Germline CDR1 is SGHAT and CDR2 is FQNNGV. Trimming at V came to 5 bases and at J to 5 bases, leaving 6 bases not matched to a gene. This CDR3 contains 14 residues. The CDR3 coding sequence is TGTGCCAGCAGCAGATCGACAGGGGGAACTGAAGCTTTCTTT. This gives the protein CASSRSTGGTEAFF.

This clonotype was counted at least ten times. This chain uses TRBV5-1 with TRBJ2-7; 9 nucleotides agree with TRBD2. The CDR3 runs to 17 residues. V was pared by 3 bases and J by 9 bases, with 19 bases of the junction left unmatched. Germline CDR1 and CDR2: SGHRS and YFSETQ. The CDR3 region has the DNA TGCGCCAGCAGCTCTTGGGGCTTAGCGGGAGAAGGGGCTTGGCAGTACTTC. It yields the protein CASSSWGLAGEGAWQYF.

This clonotype was recorded many times. The genes are TRBV10-3 and TRBJ1-6, with 7 bases lining up with TRBD1. This CDR3 has 14 amino acids. Germline V lookup: CDR1 ENHRY, CDR2 SYGVKD. The V and J ends lost 6 bases and 7 bases, in that order; junction bases with no gene match: 6. The DNA of the CDR3 is TGTGCCATCAGGAGAGGGGGCGTGAATTCACCCCTCCACTTT. Protein: CAIRRGGVNSPLHF.

This clonotype was detected ten times or more. Without the conserved terminal phenylalanine or tryptophan, this CDR3 likely stems from a read error. This chain connects TRBV12-3 or TRBV12-4 to TRBJ1-2; D remains unclear. This CDR3 has 12 amino acids. Trimming stripped 3 bases from V and 8 bases from J, with 10 bases between. The CDR3 region is CASSFGPGGYTC. The CDR3 nucleotides are TGTGCCAGCAGTTTTGGGCCGGGAGGCTACACCTGC.

This clonotype came up many times. The gene calls are TRBV29-1 and TRBJ2-5, with 11 bases that match TRBD1. Germline CDR1 SQVTM, CDR2 ANQGSEA. The trim removed 4 bases at V and 5 bases at J, leaving 9 bases unmatched. The CDR3 runs to 15 residues. Here the CDR3 reads CSVVRTGGLQETQYF. Written as DNA, the CDR3 is TGCAGCGTTGTTCGGACAGGGGGCCTCCAGGAGACCCAGTACTTC.

In its sample, this clonotype was seen a few times. The genes are TRBV20-1 and TRBJ2-7; possibly TRBD1 or TRBD2 for D (7 bases each). CDR3 length: 15 amino acids. Germline values: CDR1 DFQATT, CDR2 SNEGSKA (reference sequence). Trimming took off 5 bases at V and 1 base at J, with 18 bases between the two ends. The CDR3 reads CSAPRGDSNSYEQYF. The CDR3 nucleotides read TGCAGTGCTCCCCGGGGGGACAGTAATTCCTACGAGCAGTACTTC.

This clonotype was counted many times. V is TRBV25-1 and J is TRBJ1-5, with no clear D. The CDR3 covers 13 residues. Trimming took 5 bases from V and 2 from J, leaving 7 bases between them. Germline V gene sequence: CDR1 MGHDK, CDR2 SYGVNS. The CDR3 protein is CASSSVGNQPQHF. CDR3 coding DNA: TGTGCCAGCAGTAGCGTGGGCAATCAGCCCCAGCATTTT.

This clonotype was counted ten times or more. The chain joins TRBV15 to TRBJ2-5; the match to TRBD1 covers 7 bases. V dropped 2 bases and J dropped 5; count of bases not matched to a gene: 5. This CDR3 contains 14 residues. CDR1 is LNHNV, CDR2 YYDKDF, per germline (reference sequence). Here the CDR3 reads CATSRQGVGETQYF. The DNA for the CDR3 is TGTGCCACCAGCAGACAGGGGGTCGGGGAGACCCAGTACTTC.

A remark on this clonotype: The junction shows a germline mismatch at one end, possibly a read error. The rearrangement joins TRBV7-9 to TRBJ2-3; 7 bases line up with TRBD2. Germline V gene data show CDR1 as SEHNR and CDR2 as FQNEAQ (reference sequence). This CDR3 has 15 residues. CDR3 amino acids: CASSLGGRVPDTPYF. In nucleotides, the CDR3 is TGTGCCAGCAGCTTGGGCGGGAGAGTCCCAGATACGCCGTATTTT.

This clonotype has a count of ten or more. The V gene is TRBV5-1, the J gene TRBJ1-1; TRBD1 matches 9 bases. This CDR3 is built from 15 residues. Germline assignment: CDR1 SGHRS and CDR2 YFSETQ. The V segment lost 4 bases and the J segment 3 bases; nucleotides outside the gene matches: 7. The CDR3 DNA reads TGCGCCAGCAGCCCGGACAGGGGCATCCACACTGAAGCTTTCTTT. It translates to CASSPDRGIHTEAFF.

This clonotype was counted many times. The V and J genes are TRBV11-2 and TRBJ2-7, with D uncertain. CDR1 is SGHAT and CDR2 is FQNNGV in the germline V gene. V shed 2 bases and J shed 3 bases, with 14 bases lying between them. The length of the CDR3 is 15 residues. CDR3 sequence: CASSLSGQRGYEQYF. CDR3 nucleotides: TGTGCCAGCAGCTTATCCGGGCAGCGAGGCTACGAGCAGTACTTC.

This clonotype was seen ten or more times. The chain recombines TRBV15 with TRBJ2-5, with unresolved D. CDR1 is LNHNV, CDR2 YYDKDF, per germline (reference sequence). CDR3 length: 15 amino acids. With 0 bases removed from V and 2 bases from J, the gap between germline ends came to 10 bases. CDR3 residues: CATSRERRVQETQYF. The CDR3 DNA follows: TGTGCCACCAGCAGAGAGAGGAGAGTACAAGAGACCCAGTACTTC.

This clonotype appeared many times. The chain combines TRBV20-1 with TRBJ1-5, with 7 bases aligning to TRBD1. The CDR3 is 13 residues long. The germline CDR1 and CDR2 sequences are DFQATT and SNEGSKA (reference sequence). J gave up 7 bases and V 5 bases, and 8 bases lay outside the gene matches. The CDR3 sequence is CSAEGGAGQPQHF. The CDR3 DNA is TGCAGTGCTGAAGGGGGCGCGGGGCAGCCCCAGCATTTT.

There are many counts of this clonotype. This chain connects TRBV27 to TRBJ1-2; D not resolved. In germline, CDR1 is MNHEY, CDR2 SMNVEV (reference sequence). CDR3 length: 13 amino acids. V gave up 5 bases and J gave up 3 bases, with 10 bases separating them. The DNA of the CDR3 is TGTGCCAGCAGTACCGACGCCCACTATGGCTACACCTTC. Amino acid sequence: CASSTDAHYGYTF.

This clonotype was seen ten or more times. A much larger clone lies one base from this, so it may be a read error. The rearrangement joins TRBV20-1 to TRBJ2-3, with D maybe TRBD1 (5 bases). From germline, CDR1 is DFQATT and CDR2 SNEGSKA (reference sequence). Trimming took off 5 bases at V and 7 bases at J, with 10 bases between the two ends. The CDR3 contains 11 residues. The CDR3 DNA reads as TGCAGTGCTTTAAAGGGGAATACGCAGTATTTT. Amino acids: CSALKGNTQYF.

This clonotype came up many times. The V and J genes are TRBV29-1 and TRBJ2-7; D is undetermined. Trimming pared 0 bases from V and 5 bases from J, leaving 5 bases between. This CDR3 is 11 amino acids long. Germline CDR1 and CDR2: SQVTM and ANQGSEA. CDR3 loop: CSVEDRDEQYF. The CDR3, as DNA: TGCAGCGTTGAAGACCGGGACGAGCAGTACTTC.

This clonotype was seen ten or more times. This chain uses TRBV27 with TRBJ2-6; D remains ambiguous. Germline-derived CDR1 and CDR2 are MNHEY and SMNVEV (reference sequence). V was clipped by 5 bases and J by 2 bases, with 10 bases between them. The CDR3 extends over 15 amino acids. The CDR3 reads CASSPGLPGANVLTF. CDR3 nucleotides: TGTGCCAGCAGTCCAGGTCTTCCTGGGGCCAACGTCCTGACTTTC.

The table lists this clonotype with many counts. The V gene is TRBV5-1, the J gene TRBJ2-1; 7 bases match TRBD1. The germline CDR1 and CDR2 sequences are SGHRS and YFSETQ. The junction had 2 bases not matched to a gene; V was cut back by 2 bases and J by 6 bases. The CDR3 runs 13 residues. CDR3 sequence (DNA): TGCGCCAGCAGCTTAGGGACAGCCAATGAGCAGTTCTTC. It translates to CASSLGTANEQFF.

In this sample, this clonotype turned up many times. V is TRBV7-2 and J is TRBJ2-7, with 10 bases that match TRBD1. With V trimmed by 5 bases and J by 11 bases, 12 bases remained unmatched. Germline loops: CDR1 SGHTA, CDR2 FQGNSA. The CDR3 totals 14 residues. CDR3 sequence (DNA): TGTGCCAGCAGCGCCCGACAGGGGGCGCAGTTGGAGTACTTC. It specifies CASSARQGAQLEYF.

This clonotype was seen ten or more times. CDR3 nucleotides: TGTGCCAGCAGTACCAGCGGGAGTACCTACGAGCAGTACTTC. Residues: CASSTSGSTYEQYF. This sequence joins TRBV2 and TRBJ2-7; 8 positions match TRBD2. The germline V gene encodes CDR1 SNHLY and CDR2 FYNNEI. CDR3 length equals 14 residues. V shed 5 bases, J shed 2 bases, and the junction held 5 bases outside the gene matches.

This clonotype came up a few times. V is TRBV29-1 and J is TRBJ2-7; 7 bases agree with TRBD2. Germline trimming cut 5 bases from V and 3 bases from J; bases unmatched to any gene: 13. Germline V lookup: CDR1 SQVTM, CDR2 ANQGSEA. This CDR3 has 15 residues. Here the CDR3 DNA reads TGCAGCGTTCTGGAAGGGAGGGGAACATACTACGAGCAGTACTTC. Translated, it gives CSVLEGRGTYYEQYF.

This clonotype was counted ten times or more. V usage is TRBV12-3 or TRBV12-4 and J usage is TRBJ1-2; a weak D match, TRBD1 (5 bases). The CDR3 loop spans 14 amino acids. V was clipped by 5 bases and J by 0 bases, with 10 bases between them. CDR3 amino acids: CASSRQTANYGYTF. In DNA, the CDR3 is TGTGCCAGCAGTCGCCAGACAGCTAACTATGGCTACACCTTC.

This clonotype occurred many times. Given a much more abundant clone one base away, this may be a read error. The gene calls are TRBV4-1 and TRBJ2-7; no reliable D call. The germline V gene encodes CDR1 MGHRA and CDR2 YSYEKL. V was clipped by 4 bases and J by 3 bases, with 16 bases between them. The CDR3 contains 15 residues. The CDR3, as DNA: TGCGCCAGCAGCCCCGAACAGAAAAGGGACTACGAGCAGTACTTC. It codes for CASSPEQKRDYEQYF.